This entry concerns a single T cell receptor (beta chain). The V gene's germline CDR1 is SGHRS and CDR2 YFSETQ. This CDR3 comprises 15 residues. Trimming shortened V by 4 bases and J by 4 bases, and 15 bases separated the two germline ends. Sequenced by immunoSEQ multiplex PCR; TCRdb stores in-frame clones only, minus some. This sample has roughly 330,000 clones, with about nine tenths found just once. This record belongs to a study of blood T cell repertoires in COVID-19. Across the study: T cells, B-cell-depleted T cells, or PBMCs supplied cDNA or gDNA.

The participants were between about 18 and 90 years old and came from 24 US areas. Sequencing input: PBMCs or T cells enriched from blood (not recorded which). The V gene is TRBV5-1, the J gene TRBJ1-3; no firm D call. The sequence was collected from a woman under 30 who had recovered from COVID-19. CDR3 residues: CASSRSGGMGNTIYF. CDR3 DNA: TGCGCCAGCAGCCGCTCTGGAGGGATGGGAAACACCATATATTTT. Full variable domain (outside the CDR3, taken from reference TRBV5-1 and TRBJ1-3): KAGVTQTPRYLIKTRGQQVTLSCSPISGHRSVSWYQQTPGQGLQFLFEYFSETQRNKGNFPGRFSGRQFSNSRSEMNVSTLELGDSALYLCASSRSGGMGNTIYFGEGSWLTVV.